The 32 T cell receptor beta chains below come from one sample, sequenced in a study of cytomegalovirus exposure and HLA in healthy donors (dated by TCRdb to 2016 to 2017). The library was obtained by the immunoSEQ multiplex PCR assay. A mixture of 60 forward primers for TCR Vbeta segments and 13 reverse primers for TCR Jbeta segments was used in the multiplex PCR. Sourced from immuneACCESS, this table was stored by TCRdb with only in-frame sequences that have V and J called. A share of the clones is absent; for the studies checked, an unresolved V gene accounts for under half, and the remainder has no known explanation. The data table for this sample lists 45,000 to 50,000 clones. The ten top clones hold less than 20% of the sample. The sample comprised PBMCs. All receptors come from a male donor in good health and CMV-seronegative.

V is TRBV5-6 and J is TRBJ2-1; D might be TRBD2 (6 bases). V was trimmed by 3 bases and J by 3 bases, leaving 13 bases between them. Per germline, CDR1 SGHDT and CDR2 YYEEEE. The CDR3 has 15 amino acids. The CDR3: CASSSLWDFYNEQFF. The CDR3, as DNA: TGTGCCAGCAGCTCGCTTTGGGACTTCTACAATGAGCAGTTCTTC.

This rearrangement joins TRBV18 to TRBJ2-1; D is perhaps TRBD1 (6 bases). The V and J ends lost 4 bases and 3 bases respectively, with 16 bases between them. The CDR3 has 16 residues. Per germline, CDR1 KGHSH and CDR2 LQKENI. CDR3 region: CASSLRTEIFYNEQFF. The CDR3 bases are TGTGCCAGCTCACTAAGGACAGAAATTTTCTACAATGAGCAGTTCTTC.

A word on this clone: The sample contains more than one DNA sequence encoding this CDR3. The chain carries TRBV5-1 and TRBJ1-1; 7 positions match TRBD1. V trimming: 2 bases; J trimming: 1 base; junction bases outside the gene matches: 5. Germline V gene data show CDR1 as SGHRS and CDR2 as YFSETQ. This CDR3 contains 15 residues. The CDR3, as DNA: TGCGCCAGCAGCTTACGTACAGGGGCGAACACTGAAGCTTTCTTT. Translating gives CASSLRTGANTEAFF.

CDR3 in amino acids: CASSLPTSGGSIAKNIQYF. CDR3 nucleotides: TGCGCCAGCAGCCTACCGACTAGCGGGGGATCTATAGCCAAAAACATTCAGTACTTC. This chain connects TRBV4-1 to TRBJ2-4; TRBD2 aligns across 12 bases. The CDR3 consists of 19 residues. Unmatched junction bases numbered 10, after V lost 4 bases and J lost 0 bases. CDR1 MGHRA and CDR2 YSYEKL come from the germline V gene.

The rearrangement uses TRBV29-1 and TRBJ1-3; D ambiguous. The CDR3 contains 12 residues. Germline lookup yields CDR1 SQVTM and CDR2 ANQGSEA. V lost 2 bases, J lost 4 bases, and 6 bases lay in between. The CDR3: CSVELAGNTIYF. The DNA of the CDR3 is TGCAGCGTTGAATTGGCAGGAAACACCATATATTTT.

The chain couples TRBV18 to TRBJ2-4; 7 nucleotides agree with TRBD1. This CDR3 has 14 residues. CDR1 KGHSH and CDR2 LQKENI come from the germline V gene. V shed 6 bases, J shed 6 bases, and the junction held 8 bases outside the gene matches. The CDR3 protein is CASSADRSGNIQYF. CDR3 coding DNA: TGTGCCAGCTCTGCGGACAGGTCGGGAAACATTCAGTACTTC.

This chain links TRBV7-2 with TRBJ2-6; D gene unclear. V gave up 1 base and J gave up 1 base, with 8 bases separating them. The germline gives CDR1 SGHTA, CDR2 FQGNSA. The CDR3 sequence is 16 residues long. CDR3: CASSLDWASGANVLTF. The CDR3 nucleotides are TGTGCCAGCAGCTTAGATTGGGCTTCTGGGGCCAACGTCCTGACTTTC.

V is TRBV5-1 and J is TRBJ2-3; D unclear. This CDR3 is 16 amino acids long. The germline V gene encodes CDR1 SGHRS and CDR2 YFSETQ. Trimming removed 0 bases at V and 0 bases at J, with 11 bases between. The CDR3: CASSLASPRSTDTQYF. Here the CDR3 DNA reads TGCGCCAGCAGCTTGGCTTCCCCCAGGAGCACAGATACGCAGTATTTT.

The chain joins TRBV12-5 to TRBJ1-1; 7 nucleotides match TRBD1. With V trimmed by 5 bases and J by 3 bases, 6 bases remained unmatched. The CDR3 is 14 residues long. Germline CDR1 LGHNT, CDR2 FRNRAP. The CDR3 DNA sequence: TGTGCTAGTGGTCCGGGGGACAGCCACACTGAAGCTTTCTTT. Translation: CASGPGDSHTEAFF.

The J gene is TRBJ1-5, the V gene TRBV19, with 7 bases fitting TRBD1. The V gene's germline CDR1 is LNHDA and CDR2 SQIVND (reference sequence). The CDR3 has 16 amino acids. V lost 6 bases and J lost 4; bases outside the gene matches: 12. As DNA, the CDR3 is TGTGCCAGTAGCTCCTCCGGGACAGCCTCTAATCAGCCCCAGCATTTT. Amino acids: CASSSSGTASNQPQHF.

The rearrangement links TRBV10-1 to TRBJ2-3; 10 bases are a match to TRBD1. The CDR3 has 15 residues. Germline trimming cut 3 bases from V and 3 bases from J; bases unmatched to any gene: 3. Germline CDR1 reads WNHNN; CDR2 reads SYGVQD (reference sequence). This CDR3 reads CASSDGTGVTDTQYF. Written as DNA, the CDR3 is TGCGCCAGCAGTGATGGGACAGGGGTGACAGATACGCAGTATTTT.

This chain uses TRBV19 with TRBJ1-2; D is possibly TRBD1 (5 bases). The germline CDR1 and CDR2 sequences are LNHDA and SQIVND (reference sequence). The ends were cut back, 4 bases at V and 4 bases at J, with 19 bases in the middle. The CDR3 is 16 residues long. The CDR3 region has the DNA TGTGCCAGTAGTACACCGACCAGGGAAGGGGCCTATGGCTACACCTTC. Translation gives CASSTPTREGAYGYTF.

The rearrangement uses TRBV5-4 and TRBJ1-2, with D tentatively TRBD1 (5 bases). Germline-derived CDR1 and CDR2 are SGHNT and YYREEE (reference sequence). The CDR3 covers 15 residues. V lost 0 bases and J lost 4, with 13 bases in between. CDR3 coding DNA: TGTGCCAGCAGCTTGGAACCCGACAGCAGCTATGGCTACACCTTC. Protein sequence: CASSLEPDSSYGYTF.

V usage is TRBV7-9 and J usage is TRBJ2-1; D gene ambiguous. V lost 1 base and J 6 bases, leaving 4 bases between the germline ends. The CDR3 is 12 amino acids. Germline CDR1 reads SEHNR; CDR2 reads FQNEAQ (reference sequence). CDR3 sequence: CASSLGANEQFF. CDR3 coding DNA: TGTGCCAGCAGCTTAGGGGCCAATGAGCAGTTCTTC.

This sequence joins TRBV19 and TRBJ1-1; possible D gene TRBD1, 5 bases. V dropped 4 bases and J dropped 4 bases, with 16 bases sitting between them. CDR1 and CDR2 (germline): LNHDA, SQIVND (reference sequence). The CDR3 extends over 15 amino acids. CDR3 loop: CASSTRQGGFTEAFF. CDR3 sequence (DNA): TGTGCCAGTAGTACCCGGCAGGGAGGGTTCACTGAAGCTTTCTTT.

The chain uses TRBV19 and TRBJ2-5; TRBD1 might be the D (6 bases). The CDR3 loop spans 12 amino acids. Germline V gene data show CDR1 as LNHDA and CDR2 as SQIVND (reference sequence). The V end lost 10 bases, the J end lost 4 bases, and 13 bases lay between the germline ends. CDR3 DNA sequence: TGTGCCACAACAGGGTCGGGAGAGACCCAGTACTTC. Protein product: CATTGSGETQYF.

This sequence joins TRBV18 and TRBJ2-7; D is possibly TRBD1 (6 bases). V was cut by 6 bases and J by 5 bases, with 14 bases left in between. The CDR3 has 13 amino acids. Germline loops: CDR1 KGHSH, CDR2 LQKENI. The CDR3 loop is CASSGQQGNEQYF. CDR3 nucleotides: TGTGCCAGCTCGGGCCAACAGGGAAACGAGCAGTACTTC.

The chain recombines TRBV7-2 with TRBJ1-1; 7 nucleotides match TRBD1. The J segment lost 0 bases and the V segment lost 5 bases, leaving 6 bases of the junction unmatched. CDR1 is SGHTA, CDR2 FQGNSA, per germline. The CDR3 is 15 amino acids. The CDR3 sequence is CASSIGGKVNTEAFF. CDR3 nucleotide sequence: TGTGCCAGCAGCATAGGGGGCAAGGTGAACACTGAAGCTTTCTTT.

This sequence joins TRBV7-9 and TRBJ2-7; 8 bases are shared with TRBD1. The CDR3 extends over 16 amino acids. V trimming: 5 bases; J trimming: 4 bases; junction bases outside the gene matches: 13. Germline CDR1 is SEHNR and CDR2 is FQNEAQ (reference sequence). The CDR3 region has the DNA TGTGCCAGCAGCCCCCATGGGGCAGGGGGCGCGTACGAGCAGTACTTC. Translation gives CASSPHGAGGAYEQYF.

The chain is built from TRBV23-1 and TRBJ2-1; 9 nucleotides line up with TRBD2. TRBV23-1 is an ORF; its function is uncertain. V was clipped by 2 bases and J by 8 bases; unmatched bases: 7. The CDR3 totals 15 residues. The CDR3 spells CASSQEAGGGDEQFF. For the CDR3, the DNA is TGCGCCAGCAGTCAAGAGGCGGGGGGGGGCGATGAGCAGTTCTTC.

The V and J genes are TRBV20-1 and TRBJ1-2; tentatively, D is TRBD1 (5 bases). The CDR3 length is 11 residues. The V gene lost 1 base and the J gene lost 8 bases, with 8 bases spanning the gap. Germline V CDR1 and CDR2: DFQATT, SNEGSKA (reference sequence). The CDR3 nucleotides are TGCAGTGCTAGAGTGGAGGGGGGCTACACCTTC. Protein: CSARVEGGYTF.

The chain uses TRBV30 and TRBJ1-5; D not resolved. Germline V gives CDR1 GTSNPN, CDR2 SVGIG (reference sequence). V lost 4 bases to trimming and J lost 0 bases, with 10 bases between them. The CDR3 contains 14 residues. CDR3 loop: CAWNSAGSNQPQHF. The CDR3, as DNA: TGTGCCTGGAATAGTGCAGGTAGCAATCAGCCCCAGCATTTT.

CDR3 coding DNA: TGCGCCAGCAGCCAAGGTTTGGGACAGGGAATTAAACATGGCTACACCTTC. It encodes CASSQGLGQGIKHGYTF. This sequence joins TRBV4-3 and TRBJ1-2, with 9 positions matching TRBD1. After removal of 1 base from V and 6 bases from J, the junction contained 12 bases not matched to a gene. The CDR3 contains 17 residues. CDR1 and CDR2 (germline): LGHNA, YSLEER.

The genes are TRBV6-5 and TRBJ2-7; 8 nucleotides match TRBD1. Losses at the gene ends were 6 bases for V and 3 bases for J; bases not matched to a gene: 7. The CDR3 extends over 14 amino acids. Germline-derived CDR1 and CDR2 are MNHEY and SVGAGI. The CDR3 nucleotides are TGTGCCAGCAGGGTACAGGGGGGACTCTACGAGCAGTACTTC. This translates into CASRVQGGLYEQYF.

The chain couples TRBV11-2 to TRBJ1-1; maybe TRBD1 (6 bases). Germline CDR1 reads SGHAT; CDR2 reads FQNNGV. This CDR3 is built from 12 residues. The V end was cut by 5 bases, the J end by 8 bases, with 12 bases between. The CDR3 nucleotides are TGTGCCAGCAGCCCGGGGGGCGGGGAAGCTTTCTTT. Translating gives CASSPGGGEAFF.

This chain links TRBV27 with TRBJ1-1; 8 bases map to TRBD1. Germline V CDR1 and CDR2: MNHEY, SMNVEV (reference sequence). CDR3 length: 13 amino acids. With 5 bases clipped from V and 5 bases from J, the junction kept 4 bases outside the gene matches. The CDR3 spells CASSKDRATEAFF. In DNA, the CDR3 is TGTGCCAGCAGTAAGGACAGGGCGACTGAAGCTTTCTTT.

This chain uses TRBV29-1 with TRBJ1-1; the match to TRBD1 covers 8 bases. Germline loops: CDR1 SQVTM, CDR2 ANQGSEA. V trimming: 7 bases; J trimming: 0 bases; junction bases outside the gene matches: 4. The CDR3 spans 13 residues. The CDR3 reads CSARTGMNTEAFF. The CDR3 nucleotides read TGCAGCGCACGGACAGGGATGAACACTGAAGCTTTCTTT.

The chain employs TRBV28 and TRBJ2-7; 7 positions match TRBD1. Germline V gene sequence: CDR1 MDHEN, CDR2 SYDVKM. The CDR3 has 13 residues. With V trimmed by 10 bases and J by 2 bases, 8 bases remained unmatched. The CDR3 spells CATKDRRTYEQYF. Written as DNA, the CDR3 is TGTGCCACCAAGGACAGGAGGACCTACGAGCAGTACTTC. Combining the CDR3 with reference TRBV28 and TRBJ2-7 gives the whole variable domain DVKVTQSSRYLVKRTGEKVFLECVQDMDHENMFWYRQDPGLGLRLIYFSYDVKMKEKGDIPEGYSVSREKKERFSLILESASTNQTSMYLCATKDRRTYEQYFGPGTRLTVT.

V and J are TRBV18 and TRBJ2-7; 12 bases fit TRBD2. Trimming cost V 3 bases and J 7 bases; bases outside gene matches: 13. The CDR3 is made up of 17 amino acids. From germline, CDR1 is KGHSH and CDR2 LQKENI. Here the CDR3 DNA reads TGTGCCAGCTCACCTGGTTGGCTAGCGGGGGGGCCTGATGAGCAGTACTTC. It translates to CASSPGWLAGGPDEQYF. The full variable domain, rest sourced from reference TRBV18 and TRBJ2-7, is NAGVMQNPRHLVRRRGQEARLRCSPMKGHSHVYWYRQLPEEGLKFMVYLQKENIIDESGMPKERFSAEFPKEGPSILRIQQVVRGDSAAYFCASSPGWLAGGPDEQYFGPGTRLTVT.

In nucleotides, the CDR3 is TGTGCCAGTAGTAATCGGGTATCGAGCTACGAGCAGTACTTC. Residues: CASSNRVSSYEQYF. This chain connects TRBV19 to TRBJ2-7; D unresolved. Trimming removed 4 bases from V and 3 bases from J, with 13 bases in between. The CDR3 spans 14 residues. Germline CDR1 reads LNHDA; CDR2 reads SQIVND (reference sequence).

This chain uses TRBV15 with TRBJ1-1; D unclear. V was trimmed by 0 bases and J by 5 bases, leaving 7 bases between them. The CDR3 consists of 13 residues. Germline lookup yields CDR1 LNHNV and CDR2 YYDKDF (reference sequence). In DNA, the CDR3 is TGTGCCACCAGCAGAGATCGGAGGACTGAAGCTTTCTTT. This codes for CATSRDRRTEAFF.

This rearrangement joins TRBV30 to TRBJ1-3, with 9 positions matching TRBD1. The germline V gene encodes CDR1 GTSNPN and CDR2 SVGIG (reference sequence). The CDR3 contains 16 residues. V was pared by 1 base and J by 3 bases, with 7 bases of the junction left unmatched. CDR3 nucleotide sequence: TGTGCCTGGAGTGCACAGGGGGCTTATAATGGAAACACCATATATTTT. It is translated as CAWSAQGAYNGNTIYF.